Sequencing of this T cell receptor (beta chain) was carried out in a study of cytomegalovirus exposure and HLA in healthy donors. Here immunoSEQ multiplex PCR was the method, and the copy in TCRdb shows in-frame clones only, minus some. The sample records 160,000 or so clones, around nine tenths being singletons. Trimming took 0 bases from V and 3 from J, leaving 8 bases between them. Germline V gene lookup returns CDR1 GTSNPN and CDR2 SVGIG (reference sequence). CDR3 length: 13 amino acids. The sequenced material came from PBMCs. The chain is built from TRBV30 and TRBJ1-1; tentatively, D is TRBD1 (6 bases). The sequence came from a man younger than 35 in good health and CMV-seropositive. The DNA of the CDR3 is TGTGCCTGGAGTGTGACAGGTTACACTGAAGCTTTCTTT. It is translated as CAWSVTGYTEAFF.